Here is one TCR beta chain with its context. Its target is unknown. This CDR3 has 14 residues. Between the trimmed V and J ends, which lost 0 bases and 0 bases, there was a span of 4 bases. Germline-derived CDR1 and CDR2 are SGHRS and YFSETQ. These data are taken from a study of beta chain features in type 1 diabetes. Study as a whole: Similarity in age, gender and cell yields was seen between patients and healthy donors.

Whole-study findings and limits: Among all four CD4+ subsets, Type 1 diabetes patients had TCRB CDR3s that were moderately but significantly shorter.

Expressed TCRB transcripts got sequenced, as all isolated RNA was reverse transcribed. Profiled with immunoSEQ multiplex PCR; TCRdb holds only in-frame clones, not every one. Of about 740,000 clones detected, roughly 13% appear once; the ten largest clones hold 0.022%. The specimen was naive CD4+ T cells from blood. The receptor comes from a man younger than 35 with type 1 diabetes. The rearrangement uses TRBV5-1 and TRBJ2-1; no definite D call. CDR3 DNA: TGCGCCAGCAGCTTGGAGGACTCCTACAATGAGCAGTTCTTC. Translating it yields CASSLEDSYNEQFF.